This T cell receptor (beta chain) was found in a study of OX40 agonist ivuxolimab in advanced cancers. Study context: In this trial design, patients received ivuxolimab intravenously at 0.01 to 10 mg/kg every 2 weeks. Whole-study results and caveats: On average, CD8+ T cells showed a greater number of expanded clones than CD4+. Among the nonresponders, some also had low normalized T-cell clonal expansion.

Peripheral blood came from all dose cohorts at three timepoints. Assay used: immunoSEQ multiplex PCR; TCRdb lists only in-frame clones, some missing. The data show approximately 74,000 clones, about 88% seen once. As for this clone: The target antigen is unknown.

The sequenced sample was CD4+ or CD8+ T cells sorted from blood, obtained in a trial of the OX40 agonist ivuxolimab. The clonotype was recovered from an adult with an advanced solid tumor such as melanoma, head and neck, liver or kidney cancer.

In DNA form, the CDR3 reads TGTGCCAGCAGCGCGACAGGGGGCAATGAGCAGTTCTTC. Residues: CASSATGGNEQFF. The V gene is TRBV9, the J gene TRBJ2-1; 9 nucleotides line up with TRBD1. The CDR3 length is 13 residues. CDR1 SGDLS and CDR2 YYNGEE come from the germline V gene. V was clipped by 3 bases and J by 6 bases; unmatched bases: 1.